A single sample gave rise to the 30 T cell receptor beta chains below, sequenced in a study of identical twins. A single record per CDR3 protein comes from TCRdb applying MiXCR to the 5' RACE reads. The table shows around 1.7 million distinct CDR3 sequences, with around 29% occurring only once. The sequencing sample was made of cord blood. The source of these receptors is a newborn girl in good health.

The chain carries TRBV20-1 and TRBJ2-1; 10 bases fit TRBD1. The CDR3 is 15 residues long. J lost 9 bases, V lost 3 bases, and 11 bases had no gene match. The germline V gene has CDR1 DFQATT and CDR2 SNEGSKA (reference sequence). CDR3 in DNA: TGCAGTGCTAGTCTTCGGGACAGGGGTAAGGTTGAGCAGTTCTTC. This codes for CSASLRDRGKVEQFF.

The chain employs TRBV5-6 and TRBJ1-5; D is ambiguous. V was cut by 3 bases and J by 5 bases, with 21 bases left in between. This CDR3 has 17 residues. Germline CDR1 reads SGHDT; CDR2 reads YYEEEE. In DNA, the CDR3 is TGTGCCAGCAGCTCCTTTTTTCAGGATCAGTCTTATCAGCCCCAGCATTTT. It is translated as CASSSFFQDQSYQPQHF.

The chain combines TRBV29-1 with TRBJ2-7; no definite D call. CDR3 length equals 13 residues. Germline V gene data show CDR1 as SQVTM and CDR2 as ANQGSEA. V shed 7 bases and J shed 10 bases, with 23 bases lying between them. CDR3 in amino acids: CSANRLTSLTQYF. DNA of the CDR3: TGCAGCGCTAACAGACTCACCAGTCTAACCCAGTACTTC.

As to this clonotype: A clone one base away is much larger, so this may be a read error. The chain recombines TRBV5-1 with TRBJ2-1; D may be TRBD1 (5 bases). Matching the DNA end better, TRBJ2-7 makes the J call doubtful. From germline, CDR1 is SGHRS and CDR2 YFSETQ. The CDR3 loop spans 15 amino acids. The CDR3 region is CASSLAGYSGNEQYF. The CDR3 DNA follows: TGCGCCAGCAGCTTGGCAGGGTACAGTGGCAATGAGCAGTACTTC.

This chain links TRBV3-1 with TRBJ2-4; possible D gene TRBD2, 6 bases. Gene TRBJ2-7 matches the end of the DNA better, so the J call may be wrong. Germline V gene data show CDR1 as LGHDT and CDR2 as YNNKEL (reference sequence). The CDR3 has 15 residues. The CDR3 DNA is TGTGCCAGCAGCCGACAAGCGGGCCGCTCCTACGAGCAGTACTTC. Protein product: CASSRQAGRSYEQYF.

This clonotype was detected a few times. This chain's CDR3 is CSARGPLSGGLYNEQFF. CDR3 nucleotide sequence: TGCAGTGCTAGAGGTCCCTTGAGCGGGGGTCTCTACAATGAGCAGTTCTTC. The genes are TRBV20-1 and TRBJ2-1; TRBD2 matches at 8 bases. CDR1 and CDR2 from the germline V gene are DFQATT and SNEGSKA (reference sequence). V gave up 1 base and J gave up 3 bases; unmatched junction bases: 11. CDR3 length: 17 residues.

This clonotype was recorded many times. The chain combines TRBV29-1 with TRBJ1-2; D unclear. Germline values: CDR1 SQVTM, CDR2 ANQGSEA. The CDR3 is made up of 13 amino acids. V was pared by 6 bases and J by 0 bases, with 11 bases between. The CDR3 loop is CSVEDPSNYGYTF. The CDR3 region has the DNA TGCAGCGTAGAGGACCCTTCTAACTATGGCTACACCTTC.

This clonotype has just a few counts. The genes are TRBV5-1 and TRBJ2-7; 8 bases align to TRBD1. This CDR3 spans 15 amino acids. The germline CDR1 and CDR2 sequences are SGHRS and YFSETQ. J lost 1 base, V lost 5 bases, and 8 bases had no gene match. The CDR3 nucleotides are TGCGCCAGCAGTATTAAGACAGGGGAATCCTACGAGCAGTACTTC. Translation: CASSIKTGESYEQYF.

This clonotype came up once. This chain connects TRBV6-1 to TRBJ2-1; 10 bases map to TRBD2. V lost 1 base, J lost 8 bases, and 5 bases stayed unmatched. Germline lookup yields CDR1 MNHNS and CDR2 SASEGT. CDR3 length: 15 amino acids. DNA of the CDR3: TGTGCCAGCAGTGAAGGCTTAGCGGGGGGTTATGAGCAGTTCTTC. It encodes CASSEGLAGGYEQFF.

The CDR3 reads CSARDPGETQYF. The CDR3 nucleotides are TGCAGTGCTAGAGATCCGGGGGAGACCCAGTACTTC. The rearrangement links TRBV20-1 to TRBJ2-5, with TRBD2 as a possible D gene (5 bases). The germline V gene has CDR1 DFQATT and CDR2 SNEGSKA (reference sequence). The CDR3 is 12 amino acids. Trimming took 0 bases from V and 5 from J, leaving 7 bases between them.

The V gene is TRBV19, the J gene TRBJ2-1; TRBD2 matches at 13 bases. The J segment lost 6 bases and the V segment lost 4 bases, leaving 6 bases of the junction unmatched. Germline-derived CDR1 and CDR2 are LNHDA and SQIVND (reference sequence). The CDR3 sequence is 16 residues long. The CDR3: CASSTELAGGPNEQFF. The CDR3 DNA is TGTGCCAGTAGTACCGAACTAGCGGGAGGGCCCAATGAGCAGTTCTTC.

The chain recombines TRBV7-2 with TRBJ2-3; 7 bases are a match to TRBD2. CDR1 is SGHTA, CDR2 FQGNSA, per germline. The V segment lost 3 bases and the J segment 2 bases; nucleotides outside the gene matches: 5. This CDR3 has 15 amino acids. CDR3 DNA sequence: TGTGCCAGCAGCTTCGGGGGGTTACACACAGATACGCAGTATTTT. Translated: CASSFGGLHTDTQYF.

This clonotype was counted at least ten times. The J gene is TRBJ2-3, the V gene TRBV20-1; D may match TRBD1 or TRBD2 (5 bases each). Germline assignment: CDR1 DFQATT and CDR2 SNEGSKA (reference sequence). The V gene lost 6 bases and the J gene lost 0 bases, with 13 bases spanning the gap. The CDR3 runs 14 residues. CDR3 loop: CSAIGDHSTDTQYF. In nucleotides, the CDR3 is TGCAGTGCAATAGGGGACCATAGCACAGATACGCAGTATTTT.

The chain joins TRBV20-1 to TRBJ2-7; D is undetermined. The CDR3 spans 14 residues. CDR1 and CDR2 (germline): DFQATT, SNEGSKA (reference sequence). The V gene lost 0 bases and the J gene lost 3 bases, with 12 bases spanning the gap. The CDR3 loop is CSARERGNLYEQYF. The DNA for the CDR3 is TGCAGTGCTAGAGAACGTGGGAACCTCTACGAGCAGTACTTC.

This clonotype was observed at least ten times. The chain couples TRBV29-1 to TRBJ2-3; D remains ambiguous. Germline CDR1 is SQVTM and CDR2 is ANQGSEA. The CDR3 covers 12 residues. V lost 5 bases and J lost 0, with 6 bases in between. CDR3 in amino acids: CSVRGSTDTQYF. CDR3 in DNA: TGCAGCGTTAGAGGTAGCACAGATACGCAGTATTTT.

V is TRBV11-2 and J is TRBJ2-1; the match to TRBD2 covers 7 bases. The J call may be incorrect, as the DNA end agrees better with TRBJ2-7. The germline CDR1 and CDR2 sequences are SGHAT and FQNNGV. The CDR3 consists of 16 residues. CDR3 sequence reads: CASSSHSGWAYNEQYF. CDR3 in DNA: TGTGCCAGCAGCTCCCATAGCGGGTGGGCCTACAATGAGCAGTACTTC.

A remark on this clonotype: Its ends do not fully match the called genes, so a read error is possible. The chain recombines TRBV4-1 with TRBJ2-2; tentative D call: TRBD2 (6 bases). The germline V gene encodes CDR1 MGHRA and CDR2 YSYEKL. CDR3 length: 15 amino acids. The CDR3: CTSSQTGSGTGELFF. CDR3 sequence (DNA): TGCACCAGCAGCCAAACCGGGAGTGGGACCGGGGAGCTGTTTTTT.

The chain is built from TRBV2 and TRBJ1-1; TRBD1 matches at 7 bases. V lost 7 bases, J lost 6 bases, and 17 bases stayed unmatched. There are 16 residues in the CDR3. Germline CDR1 reads SNHLY; CDR2 reads FYNNEI. CDR3 DNA: TGTGCCAGCACTCAAGAGGGAGGGGGCTGGAGCGCTGAAGCTTTCTTT. It encodes CASTQEGGGWSAEAFF.

This rearrangement joins TRBV27 to TRBJ1-5, with D maybe TRBD1 (5 bases). Per the germline V gene, CDR1 is MNHEY and CDR2 is SMNVEV (reference sequence). CDR3 size: 14 residues. V was pared by 7 bases and J by 4 bases, with 14 bases between. CDR3: CASTFISGNQPQHF. In nucleotides, the CDR3 is TGTGCCAGCACCTTTATCTCAGGGAATCAGCCCCAGCATTTT.

Written as DNA, the CDR3 is TGTGCCAGCAGTCGGAGGAGTCTCCTTAGCACAGATACGCAGTATTTT. Protein product: CASSRRSLLSTDTQYF. The rearrangement joins TRBV6-1 to TRBJ2-3; D may be TRBD2 (5 bases). This CDR3 has 16 residues. The V gene lost 5 bases and the J gene lost 0 bases, with 15 bases spanning the gap. The germline CDR1 and CDR2 sequences are MNHNS and SASEGT.

The chain links TRBV6-2 or TRBV6-3 to TRBJ1-2, with D perhaps TRBD1 (6 bases). CDR1 is MNHEY and CDR2 is SVGEGT in the germline V gene. V lost 3 bases and J 3 bases, leaving 20 bases between the germline ends. CDR3 length: 17 residues. As DNA, the CDR3 is TGTGCCAGCAGTTATAGGTTTGACAGGACCAACTACTATGGCTACACCTTC. This sequence encodes CASSYRFDRTNYYGYTF.

V is TRBV6-6 and J is TRBJ1-2; 8 nucleotides line up with TRBD1. The J segment lost 2 bases and the V segment lost 0 bases, leaving 2 bases of the junction unmatched. Germline values: CDR1 MNHNY, CDR2 SVGAGI (reference sequence). The CDR3 loop spans 15 amino acids. CDR3 DNA: TGTGCCAGCAGTTACTCCAGGGGGCGAAACTATGGCTACACCTTC. Protein: CASSYSRGRNYGYTF.

V and J are TRBV25-1 and TRBJ2-3, with TRBD1 as a possible D gene (6 bases). The CDR3 consists of 19 residues. The V end lost 1 base, the J end lost 0 bases, and 20 bases lay between the germline ends. CDR1 and CDR2 (germline): MGHDK, SYGVNS. The CDR3 loop is CASSEFRGPGTSSTDTQYF. The CDR3 DNA reads TGTGCCAGCAGTGAATTCAGGGGTCCAGGCACCTCTAGCACAGATACGCAGTATTTT.

This clonotype was seen ten or more times. The chain recombines TRBV29-1 with TRBJ2-7; D possibly corresponds to TRBD2 (5 bases). The ends were cut back, 7 bases at V and 3 bases at J, with 10 bases in the middle. The CDR3 runs 11 residues. Germline loops: CDR1 SQVTM, CDR2 ANQGSEA. CDR3 sequence reads: CSGGVGYEQYF. Here the CDR3 DNA reads TGCAGCGGGGGAGTGGGCTACGAGCAGTACTTC.

This clonotype was observed a handful of times. V is TRBV28 and J is TRBJ2-4; 11 nucleotides agree with TRBD1. With 3 bases clipped from V and 0 bases from J, the junction kept 10 bases outside the gene matches. Germline CDR1 and CDR2: MDHEN and SYDVKM. The CDR3 is made up of 19 amino acids. In DNA, the CDR3 is TGTGCCAGCAGTTTCACGGACAGGGGGCGGACCCTAGCCAAAAACATTCAGTACTTC. Translation: CASSFTDRGRTLAKNIQYF.

Notes on this clonotype: Its ends do not fully match the called genes, so a read error is possible. The chain recombines TRBV9 with TRBJ2-2, with 8 positions matching TRBD2. The CDR3 is 17 amino acids. Germline CDR1 is SGDLS and CDR2 is YYNGEE. Written as DNA, the CDR3 is TGTGCCAGCAGCGTGGACCGACTAGCGTACAACACCGGGGGGCTGTTTTTT. As protein: CASSVDRLAYNTGGLFF.

This clonotype showed up just a few times. The chain couples TRBV2 to TRBJ2-3; TRBD1 might be the D (5 bases). This CDR3 is 15 amino acids long. The V gene's germline CDR1 is SNHLY and CDR2 FYNNEI. Trimming removed 1 base from V and 4 bases from J, with 12 bases in between. CDR3 bases: TGTGCCAGCAGTGAAGATGGGGCCCGGGCAGATACGCAGTATTTT. Its translation is CASSEDGARADTQYF.

V usage is TRBV3-1 and J usage is TRBJ1-5; TRBD1 might be the D (5 bases). V was trimmed by 1 base and J by 6 bases, leaving 13 bases between them. Germline CDR1 LGHDT, CDR2 YNNKEL (reference sequence). This CDR3 comprises 15 residues. The DNA of the CDR3 is TGTGCCAGCAGCCAAGGTGATAGGGGCGGTCAGCCCCAGCATTTT. Its translation: CASSQGDRGGQPQHF.

This chain links TRBV9 with TRBJ1-2, with 9 bases fitting TRBD1. The CDR3 has 16 amino acids. The trim removed 2 bases at V and 2 bases at J, leaving 7 bases unmatched. Germline CDR1 is SGDLS and CDR2 is YYNGEE. This CDR3 reads CASSVHPQGANYGYTF. The CDR3, as DNA: TGTGCCAGCAGCGTCCATCCACAGGGGGCAAACTATGGCTACACCTTC.

This clonotype has ten or more counts. This rearrangement joins TRBV5-6 to TRBJ2-3, with D perhaps matching TRBD1 (5 bases). The length of the CDR3 is 18 residues. Germline CDR1 and CDR2: SGHDT and YYEEEE. Trimming left V 3 bases short and J 2 bases short, with 22 bases between. CDR3: CASSSYRRKASSTDTQYF. The CDR3 DNA follows: TGTGCCAGCAGCTCCTACAGGCGGAAGGCCTCCTCCACAGATACGCAGTATTTT.